These 19 T cell receptor beta chains share one sample of origin, sequenced in a study of blood T cell repertoires in COVID-19. TCRdb's copy holds only in-frame clones and misses some; the assay was immunoSEQ multiplex PCR. This sample has 400,000 to 450,000 clones, with around 89% found just once. The sequenced sample consisted of peripheral blood. These TCRs come from a woman in her 50s with COVID-19, enrolled during active disease.

This clone was seen more than once but under ten times. This sequence joins TRBV19 and TRBJ1-5, with TRBD1 matching over 9 bases. The length of the CDR3 is 17 residues. Trimming at V came to 0 bases and at J to 6 bases, leaving 9 bases not matched to a gene. Germline loops: CDR1 LNHDA, CDR2 SQIVND (reference sequence). As DNA, the CDR3 is TGTGCCAGTAGTATAGAGCGTCCGAGGACAGGGGCTCAGCCCCAGCATTTT. This translates into CASSIERPRTGAQPQHF.

The chain combines TRBV3-1 (or the pseudogene TRBV3-2) with TRBJ1-2; TRBD1 might be the D (5 bases). Looked up from germline, CDR1 is LGHDT and CDR2 is YNNKEL (reference sequence). V lost 2 bases, J lost 7 bases, and 8 bases lay in between. The CDR3 sequence is 12 residues long. In DNA form, the CDR3 reads TGTGCCAGCAGCCAACGGGGACTTGGCTACACCTTC. Protein sequence: CASSQRGLGYTF.

The chain combines TRBV6-1 with TRBJ2-2, with D perhaps TRBD1 (6 bases). Germline loops: CDR1 MNHNS, CDR2 SASEGT. The CDR3 length is 16 residues. V dropped 2 bases and J dropped 1 base, with 11 bases sitting between them. The CDR3 nucleotides read TGTGCCAGCAGTGAATATCTGACAGGGAACACCGGGGAGCTGTTTTTT. It specifies CASSEYLTGNTGELFF.

The chain combines TRBV24-1 with TRBJ2-2, with D perhaps TRBD2 (6 bases). Germline CDR1 and CDR2: KGHDR and SFDVKD. Trimming cost V 9 bases and J 4 bases, with 17 bases left between them. CDR3 length equals 15 residues. The CDR3 DNA sequence: TGTGCCACCCGTTCCCCTCGGGGGACCACCGGGGAGCTGTTTTTT. Translation gives CATRSPRGTTGELFF.

This clone was seen a single time. The chain uses TRBV5-4 and TRBJ1-2; D may be TRBD1 (5 bases). Germline V gives CDR1 SGHNT, CDR2 YYREEE (reference sequence). Trimming removed 2 bases from V and 4 bases from J, with 15 bases in between. This CDR3 is 15 amino acids long. In DNA form, the CDR3 reads TGTGCCAGCAGCTTACAGGCTGGGAGGGCCTATGGCTACACCTTC. This translates into CASSLQAGRAYGYTF.

The chain recombines TRBV7-2 with TRBJ1-5; D is unresolved. Germline values: CDR1 SGHTA, CDR2 FQGNSA. This CDR3 region has 15 residues. V dropped 1 base and J dropped 3 bases, with 10 bases sitting between them. The CDR3 DNA sequence: TGTGCCAGCAGCTTAGTAGCAAGAAACAATCAGCCCCAGCATTTT. Amino acids: CASSLVARNNQPQHF.

V is TRBV18 and J is TRBJ2-3; D not resolved. The CDR3 consists of 12 residues. With 6 bases removed from V and 5 bases from J, the gap between germline ends came to 9 bases. The germline V gene has CDR1 KGHSH and CDR2 LQKENI. The CDR3 loop is CASSRGRDTQYF. CDR3 coding DNA: TGTGCCAGCTCCCGCGGCCGAGATACGCAGTATTTT.

This chain links TRBV11-2 with TRBJ2-1, with D tentatively TRBD2 (6 bases). Looked up from germline, CDR1 is SGHAT and CDR2 is FQNNGV. Trimming left V 4 bases short and J 9 bases short, with 19 bases between. This CDR3 spans 15 amino acids. The CDR3 DNA sequence: TGTGCCAGCAGCTCACACCGGGGACTGAGGGTTGAGCAGTTCTTC. Protein product: CASSSHRGLRVEQFF.

This sequence joins TRBV5-1 and TRBJ2-7; TRBD1 might be the D (5 bases). The V gene's germline CDR1 is SGHRS and CDR2 YFSETQ. Trimming shortened V by 5 bases and J by 0 bases, and 12 bases separated the two germline ends. The CDR3 runs 14 residues. The CDR3 DNA reads TGCGCCAGCAGGGTAGGGGCCAGCTCCTACGAGCAGTACTTC. Its protein product is CASRVGASSYEQYF.

This clone was observed once. J is TRBJ1-6 and V is TRBV12-3 or TRBV12-4; no clear D gene. V was pared by 6 bases and J by 8 bases, with 11 bases between. This CDR3 has 13 amino acids. In DNA form, the CDR3 reads TGTGCCAGCAGCCCCGGGAACTATTCACCCCTCCACTTT. Its protein product is CASSPGNYSPLHF.

The rearrangement links TRBV5-1 to TRBJ2-3, with TRBD2 matching over 12 bases. The germline V gene has CDR1 SGHRS and CDR2 YFSETQ. V was clipped by 3 bases and J by 6 bases; unmatched bases: 2. The CDR3 covers 14 residues. The chain's CDR3 is CASSSTSGSDTQYF. DNA for the CDR3: TGCGCCAGCAGCTCGACTAGCGGGAGTGATACGCAGTATTTT. The entire variable domain, with the rest obtained from reference TRBV5-1 and TRBJ2-3, is as follows: KAGVTQTPRYLIKTRGQQVTLSCSPISGHRSVSWYQQTPGQGLQFLFEYFSETQRNKGNFPGRFSGRQFSNSRSEMNVSTLELGDSALYLCASSSTSGSDTQYFGPGTRLTVL.

The V call is TRBV19, the J call TRBJ1-3, with D unclear. The CDR3 covers 13 residues. The V gene lost 6 bases and the J gene lost 2 bases, with 8 bases spanning the gap. From germline, CDR1 is LNHDA and CDR2 SQIVND (reference sequence). The CDR3 loop is CASSGRPGNTIYF. The CDR3 DNA reads as TGTGCCAGTAGCGGGAGGCCTGGAAACACCATATATTTT.

The chain carries TRBV5-1 and TRBJ2-3; 11 bases map to TRBD1. Germline loops: CDR1 SGHRS, CDR2 YFSETQ. J lost 4 bases, V lost 0 bases, and 1 base had no gene match. The CDR3 sequence is 15 residues long. The DNA for the CDR3 is TGCGCCAGCAGCTTGGGGACAGGGGGCGCAGATACGCAGTATTTT. This translates into CASSLGTGGADTQYF.

V and J are TRBV7-8 and TRBJ2-3, with TRBD2 matching over 11 bases. Germline V gene sequence: CDR1 SGHVS, CDR2 FQNEAQ. This CDR3 has 15 residues. V was pared by 8 bases and J by 4 bases, with 8 bases of the junction left unmatched. CDR3 loop: CASGGTSGYSDTQYF. CDR3 in DNA: TGTGCCAGCGGCGGGACTAGCGGATACTCAGATACGCAGTATTTT.

Of note for this clone: The junction departs from germline at one end; a sequencing error may be responsible. The genes are TRBV2 and TRBJ2-7; no clear D. The CDR3 contains 11 residues. Germline CDR1 SNHLY, CDR2 FYNNEI. The CDR3 loop reads CASSVGAHGEF. The CDR3 nucleotides read TGTGCCAGCAGTGTAGGCGCCCATGGAGAGTTC.

V and J are TRBV30 and TRBJ1-4; 9 bases are a match to TRBD1. The CDR3 is 14 amino acids. V lost 5 bases to trimming and J lost 4 bases; unmatched junction nucleotides: 5. Germline CDR1 reads GTSNPN; CDR2 reads SVGIG (reference sequence). For the CDR3, the DNA is TGTGCCTGGGGGACAGGGATCATTAATGAAAAACTGTTTTTT. Translating it yields CAWGTGIINEKLFF.

The rearrangement joins TRBV6-5 to TRBJ1-4; D is uncertain. Trimming removed 6 bases at V and 7 bases at J, with 15 bases between. The germline gives CDR1 MNHEY, CDR2 SVGAGI. The CDR3 extends over 14 amino acids. This CDR3 is CASSDRQGLEKLFF. The CDR3 DNA is TGTGCCAGCAGCGACCGACAAGGCCTTGAAAAACTGTTTTTT.

The V and J genes are TRBV10-1 and TRBJ2-7, with D maybe TRBD1 (5 bases). The CDR3 has 13 residues. The germline gives CDR1 WNHNN, CDR2 SYGVQD (reference sequence). The V and J ends lost 9 bases and 3 bases respectively, with 15 bases between them. CDR3: CASSLGAGYEQYF. CDR3 sequence (DNA): TGCGCCAGTTCCCTAGGGGCCGGCTACGAGCAGTACTTC.

The rearrangement joins TRBV10-2 to TRBJ2-1; D is unresolved. The ends were cut back, 5 bases at V and 8 bases at J, with 10 bases in the middle. The CDR3 runs to 12 residues. CDR1 is WSHSY, CDR2 SAAADI, per germline. The CDR3: CASSLSIHEQFF. CDR3 nucleotides: TGCGCCAGCAGTCTTAGCATCCATGAGCAGTTCTTC.